This TCR beta chain was captured by sequencing in a study of blood T cell repertoires in COVID-19. At the level of the study: Samples of COVID-19 (acute and convalescent) were obtained from the United States, Italy and Spain. The cDNA or gDNA used as material had been derived from T cells, B-cell-depleted T cells, or PBMCs.

As originally analysed: Reference gene primer amplification in the assay estimated nucleated cell counts. Some clones are missing from TCRdb's copy, which holds only in-frame ones; the method was immunoSEQ multiplex PCR. D and trimming were read from the DNA, whereas the V and J calls and clone size are those reported in that table. The data show about 200,000 clones, with 80% to 90% seen just once and roughly a tenth held by the top ten. This CDR3 contains 16 residues. The ends were cut back, 5 bases at V and 0 bases at J, with 13 bases in the middle. CDR1 and CDR2 from the germline V gene are LGHDT and YNNKEL (reference sequence).

Sequenced sample: peripheral blood. The sequence derives from a woman aged 80 or older with acute or convalescent COVID-19. V is TRBV3-1 (or the pseudogene TRBV3-2) and J is TRBJ2-2, with TRBD2 as a possible D gene (5 bases). The CDR3, as DNA: TGTGCCAGCAGCAACACTAGGGCCTCGAACACCGGGGAGCTGTTTTTT. Protein: CASSNTRASNTGELFF.